The next 22 T cell receptor beta chains were all read from a single sample in a study of cytomegalovirus exposure and HLA in healthy donors. The primer mix had 60 Vbeta and 13 Jbeta primers. Assay used: immunoSEQ multiplex PCR; TCRdb lists only in-frame clones, some missing. The sample lists around 130,000 clones; over 70% were seen once. Sequencing was carried out using PBMCs. The receptors originated from a woman between 18 and 29 years old in good health and CMV-seronegative.

In its sample, this clone was seen a few times. The genes are TRBV25-1 and TRBJ1-1; possible D gene TRBD1, 6 bases. V lost 6 bases to trimming and J lost 1 base, with 18 bases between them. CDR3 length: 16 residues. Per the germline V gene, CDR1 is MGHDK and CDR2 is SYGVNS. The CDR3 loop reads CASSNKQGLKNTEAFF. The CDR3 nucleotides read TGTGCCAGCAGCAATAAACAGGGTCTTAAGAACACTGAAGCTTTCTTT.

The chain employs TRBV6-5 and TRBJ1-1; D gene uncertain. CDR1 and CDR2 from the germline V gene are MNHEY and SVGAGI. The CDR3 is made up of 10 amino acids. The CDR3 protein is CAAGWPEAFF. The CDR3 region has the DNA TGTGCAGCGGGATGGCCTGAAGCTTTCTTT.

The DNA of the CDR3 is TGTGCCTGGAGTCCGGTTGCGAACTATGGCTACACCTTC. It codes for CAWSPVANYGYTF. The chain carries TRBV30 and TRBJ1-2; no reliable D call. This CDR3 has 13 amino acids. The V end lost 2 bases, the J end lost 2 bases, and 9 bases lay between the germline ends. From germline, CDR1 is GTSNPN and CDR2 SVGIG (reference sequence).

The V and J genes are TRBV5-4 and TRBJ1-6; tentatively, D is TRBD1 (6 bases). The CDR3 spans 16 residues. V was clipped by 1 base and J by 9 bases, with 17 bases between them. Germline loops: CDR1 SGHNT, CDR2 YYREEE (reference sequence). The CDR3 DNA reads as TGTGCCAGCAGCTTGAGGAAGACAGGTGTGGTTTCACCCCTCCACTTT. Protein sequence: CASSLRKTGVVSPLHF.

This rearrangement joins TRBV9 to TRBJ2-2; 12 nucleotides align to TRBD2. V gave up 0 bases and J gave up 6 bases; unmatched junction bases: 9. Looked up from germline, CDR1 is SGDLS and CDR2 is YYNGEE. The CDR3 sequence is 18 residues long. The CDR3 DNA sequence: TGTGCCAGCAGCGTAGGTCCTAGCGGGGGGGCGGGCCCCGGGGAGCTGTTTTTT. This gives the protein CASSVGPSGGAGPGELFF.

This sequence joins TRBV18 and TRBJ1-1, with D possibly matching TRBD1 (6 bases). There are 14 residues in the CDR3. Trimming cost V 3 bases and J 3 bases, with 11 bases left between them. Germline loops: CDR1 KGHSH, CDR2 LQKENI. CDR3 residues: CASSPAGADTEAFF. CDR3 DNA: TGTGCCAGCTCACCGGCGGGGGCGGACACTGAAGCTTTCTTT. Using reference TRBV18 and TRBJ1-1 for the parts outside the CDR3, the full variable domain is NAGVMQNPRHLVRRRGQEARLRCSPMKGHSHVYWYRQLPEEGLKFMVYLQKENIIDESGMPKERFSAEFPKEGPSILRIQQVVRGDSAAYFCASSPAGADTEAFFGQGTRLTVV.

The rearrangement joins TRBV7-2 to TRBJ2-1; D might be TRBD2 (6 bases). The V gene's germline CDR1 is SGHTA and CDR2 FQGNSA. The CDR3 has 14 amino acids. V was trimmed by 7 bases and J by 8 bases, leaving 18 bases between them. The CDR3 spells CASNVRTTVHEQFF. CDR3 in DNA: TGTGCCAGCAACGTAAGGACTACGGTCCATGAGCAGTTCTTC.

This chain joins TRBV4-2 and TRBJ1-1; 8 bases align to TRBD1. The CDR3 length is 17 residues. Per the germline V gene, CDR1 is LGHNA and CDR2 is YNFKEQ. J was trimmed by 2 bases and V by 2 bases; bases with no gene match: 10. This CDR3 reads CASSQLHGTGLNTEAFF. Written as DNA, the CDR3 is TGTGCCAGCAGCCAACTCCACGGGACAGGCCTAAACACTGAAGCTTTCTTT.

V and J are TRBV7-9 and TRBJ1-2; a weak D match, TRBD1 (5 bases). This CDR3 contains 15 residues. V was clipped by 7 bases and J by 2 bases, with 17 bases between them. Germline loops: CDR1 SEHNR, CDR2 FQNEAQ (reference sequence). In DNA form, the CDR3 reads TGTGCCAGCACCTTTCACGGGGGTATGAACTATGGCTACACCTTC. This codes for CASTFHGGMNYGYTF. The variable domain in full, with the rest retrieved from reference TRBV7-9 and TRBJ1-2, is DTGVSQNPRHKITKRGQNVTFRCDPISEHNRLYWYRQTLGQGPEFLTYFQNEAQLEKSRLLSDRFSAERPKGSFSTLEIQRTEQGDSAMYLCASTFHGGMNYGYTFGSGTRLTVV.

The chain joins TRBV27 to TRBJ2-7; D is possibly TRBD1 (6 bases). Germline V gene sequence: CDR1 MNHEY, CDR2 SMNVEV (reference sequence). The CDR3 runs to 13 residues. V lost 4 bases, J lost 3 bases, and 10 bases lay in between. The CDR3 nucleotides are TGTGCCAGCAGTTCCCTGGACAGCTACGAGCAGTACTTC. As protein: CASSSLDSYEQYF.

The V and J genes are TRBV5-4 and TRBJ1-2; 7 nucleotides align to TRBD1. CDR1 is SGHNT, CDR2 YYREEE, per germline (reference sequence). V dropped 1 base and J dropped 0; count of bases not matched to a gene: 6. There are 16 residues in the CDR3. The CDR3 reads CASSLTGQGANYGYTF. Here the CDR3 DNA reads TGTGCCAGCAGCTTGACGGGCCAGGGGGCTAACTATGGCTACACCTTC. Variable domain in full (rest from reference TRBV5-4 and TRBJ1-2): ETGVTQSPTHLIKTRGQQVTLRCSSQSGHNTVSWYQQALGQGPQFIFQYYREEENGRGNFPPRFSGLQFPNYSSELNVNALELDDSALYLCASSLTGQGANYGYTFGSGTRLTVV.

This sequence joins TRBV19 and TRBJ2-7; 7 nucleotides line up with TRBD1. This CDR3 contains 16 residues. With 3 bases clipped from V and 5 bases from J, the junction kept 13 bases outside the gene matches. Germline-derived CDR1 and CDR2 are LNHDA and SQIVND (reference sequence). CDR3 sequence reads: CASSMLLGQYFDEQYF. CDR3 in DNA: TGTGCCAGTAGTATGTTGTTGGGACAGTACTTCGACGAGCAGTACTTC.

The V and J genes are TRBV5-6 and TRBJ2-5, with 12 positions matching TRBD2. The V gene's germline CDR1 is SGHDT and CDR2 YYEEEE. The CDR3 totals 16 residues. J gave up 2 bases and V 4 bases, and 6 bases lay outside the gene matches. CDR3 amino acids: CASSIRTSGKQETQYF. The CDR3 nucleotides are TGTGCCAGCAGCATAAGGACTAGCGGGAAGCAAGAGACCCAGTACTTC.

The J gene is TRBJ2-1, the V gene TRBV14; 11 bases match TRBD2. After removal of 4 bases from V and 4 bases from J, the junction contained 9 bases not matched to a gene. Germline V CDR1 and CDR2: SGHDN, FVKESK. This CDR3 has 17 residues. The CDR3 bases are TGTGCCAGCAGCCTGAGGGGTCTAGCGGGAGGTTACAATGAGCAGTTCTTC. This codes for CASSLRGLAGGYNEQFF.

V gene TRBV6-6 combines with J gene TRBJ2-2; weak D call: TRBD2 (5 bases). The CDR3 covers 16 residues. The germline CDR1 and CDR2 sequences are MNHNY and SVGAGI (reference sequence). V lost 0 bases and J 5 bases, leaving 13 bases between the germline ends. DNA for the CDR3: TGTGCCAGCAGTTACTCCTCGGGGTTGAATACCGGGGAGCTGTTTTTT. The encoded protein is CASSYSSGLNTGELFF.

The V and J genes are TRBV6-1 and TRBJ1-3, with D tentatively TRBD1 (6 bases). V gave up 5 bases and J gave up 1 base, with 12 bases separating them. The CDR3 is made up of 15 amino acids. Per germline, CDR1 MNHNS and CDR2 SASEGT. The CDR3 spells CASSKTGLSGNTIYF. In DNA, the CDR3 is TGTGCCAGCAGTAAAACAGGGCTTTCTGGAAACACCATATATTTT.

The chain employs TRBV10-1 and TRBJ1-1; TRBD1 is a possible D gene (5 bases). Germline V gives CDR1 WNHNN, CDR2 SYGVQD (reference sequence). V was cut by 7 bases and J by 1 base, with 16 bases left in between. CDR3 length equals 15 residues. For the CDR3, the DNA is TGCGCCAGCAAAAGTAATACAGGACCGAACACTGAAGCTTTCTTT. This gives the protein CASKSNTGPNTEAFF.

Here the CDR3 DNA reads TGTGCCAGTAGTCAACCCGGGACAAAGAACACTGAAGCTTTCTTT. This sequence encodes CASSQPGTKNTEAFF. The V call is TRBV19, the J call TRBJ1-1, with D perhaps matching TRBD1 (6 bases). This CDR3 has 15 residues. Per germline, CDR1 LNHDA and CDR2 SQIVND (reference sequence). V was pared by 5 bases and J by 1 base, with 14 bases between.

This rearrangement joins TRBV6-6 to TRBJ1-1; 8 bases match TRBD1. This CDR3 region has 14 residues. Germline-derived CDR1 and CDR2 are MNHNY and SVGAGI (reference sequence). The V and J ends lost 0 bases and 4 bases, in that order; junction bases with no gene match: 1. CDR3 nucleotide sequence: TGTGCCAGCAGTTACTCGGACAGGGTCACTGAAGCTTTCTTT. Its translation: CASSYSDRVTEAFF.

This clone has a handful of counts. J is TRBJ1-1 and V is TRBV7-3; tentatively, D is TRBD1 (6 bases). The V end lost 5 bases, the J end lost 7 bases, and 11 bases lay between the germline ends. Per the germline V gene, CDR1 is SGHTA and CDR2 is FQGTGA. The CDR3 totals 12 residues. The CDR3 spells CASSQGQGEAFF. CDR3 bases: TGTGCCAGCAGCCAGGGGCAGGGTGAAGCTTTCTTT.

CDR3 loop: CASSLIADGYTF. The DNA of the CDR3 is TGTGCCAGCAGTTTAATCGCGGATGGCTACACCTTC. The gene calls are TRBV28 and TRBJ1-2; D gene uncertain. V lost 2 bases and J lost 6, with 7 bases in between. In germline, CDR1 is MDHEN, CDR2 SYDVKM. The CDR3 covers 12 residues.

This chain connects TRBV9 to TRBJ2-2; 9 bases fit TRBD1. Trimming at V came to 0 bases and at J to 5 bases, leaving 8 bases not matched to a gene. The germline gives CDR1 SGDLS, CDR2 YYNGEE. This CDR3 comprises 17 residues. CDR3 sequence (DNA): TGTGCCAGCAGCGTAGCCTCTCCGGGACAGGGAACCGGGGAGCTGTTTTTT. Translation gives CASSVASPGQGTGELFF.